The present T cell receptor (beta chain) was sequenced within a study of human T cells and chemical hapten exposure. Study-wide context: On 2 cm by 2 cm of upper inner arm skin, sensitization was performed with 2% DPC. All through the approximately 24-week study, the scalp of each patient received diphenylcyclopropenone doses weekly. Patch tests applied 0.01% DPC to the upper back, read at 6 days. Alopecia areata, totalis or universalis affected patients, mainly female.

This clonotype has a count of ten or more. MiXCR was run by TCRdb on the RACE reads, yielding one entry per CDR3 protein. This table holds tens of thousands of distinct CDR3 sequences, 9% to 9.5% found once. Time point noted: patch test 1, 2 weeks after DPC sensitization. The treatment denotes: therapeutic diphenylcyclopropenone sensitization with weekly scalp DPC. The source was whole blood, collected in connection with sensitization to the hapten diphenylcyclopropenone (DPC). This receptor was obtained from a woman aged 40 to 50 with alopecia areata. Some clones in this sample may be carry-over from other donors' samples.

Here the CDR3 DNA reads TGTGCCAGCAGTTTAGGTGGACCGCAAAATTCACCCCTCCACTTT. Translation: CASSLGGPQNSPLHF. The genes are TRBV27 and TRBJ1-6; D is ambiguous. CDR3 length equals 15 residues. CDR1 and CDR2 (germline): MNHEY, SMNVEV (reference sequence). Trimming cost V 2 bases and J 7 bases, with 12 bases left between them.